This T cell receptor beta chain was found in a study of CD8 T cells in Susac syndrome. Findings of the study overall: A relatively small number of individuals underwent TCR sequencing and HLA analysis.

The CDR3 runs to 15 residues. J lost 0 bases, V lost 4 bases, and 6 bases had no gene match. Random hexamers were used to reverse transcribe the RNA input (roughly 0.5 to 1 ug). The method of amplification for TCR beta CDR3 was immunoSEQ multiplex PCR, covering 54 Vbeta and 13 Jbeta. A single record per CDR3 protein comes from TCRdb applying MiXCR to the immunoSEQ multiplex PCR reads. The sample has some 260,000 distinct CDR3 sequences; around 93% are singletons. From blood CD8+ and CD4+ T cells, TCR beta sequences were generated. Worth noting for this clonotype: Antigen unknown.

V and J are TRBV12-3 or TRBV12-4 and TRBJ2-7; 7 bases agree with TRBD2. The sequence derives from a human donor with multiple sclerosis. The sequenced sample was CD4+ T cells from PBMCs. The CDR3 DNA sequence: TGTGCCAGCAGTTCTGGGGGGGTGCTCTCCTACGAGCAGTACTTC. This codes for CASSSGGVLSYEQYF.